This T cell receptor (beta chain) was observed in a study of cytomegalovirus exposure and HLA in healthy donors. Of note for this clone: Its antigen is currently unknown.

Study outcomes and limitations: According to an earlier analysis, most TCR beta V segments yielded productive rearrangements about 90% or about 30% of the time. Further analysis was carried out later, and it showed several of the most significant clusters appearing linked to common viral pathogens. Cytomegalovirus association was assigned to approximately 180 TCR beta chains.

Germline CDR1 SGHRS, CDR2 YFSETQ. V lost 0 bases and J lost 4; bases outside the gene matches: 2. This CDR3 is built from 14 residues. Primers included in the PCR were 60 Vbeta and 13 Jbeta primers. Here immunoSEQ multiplex PCR was the method, and the copy in TCRdb shows in-frame clones only, minus some. The table records roughly 200,000 clones, more than 65% of them present only once. This clonotype was obtained from a woman aged 50 to 60 in good health and CMV-seronegative. Input material: PBMCs. The chain recombines TRBV5-1 with TRBJ2-7, with TRBD1 matching 9 bases. CDR3 residues: CASSLGGQGYEQYF. The DNA for the CDR3 is TGCGCCAGCAGCTTGGGGGGACAGGGATACGAGCAGTACTTC.